This T cell receptor beta chain was obtained from a study of CD8 T cell repertoires and HIV-1 epitope variants. Across the study: Twenty-five autologous and known Gag and Nef epitope variant peptides each stimulated T cells separately. Epitopes were three Gag families plus Nef HW9 and YT9.

Turning to this clone: Its specificity is not known.

Trimming took 5 bases from V and 0 from J, leaving 11 bases between them. The CDR3 has 15 residues. Germline values: CDR1 SGHAT, CDR2 FQDESV (reference sequence). TCRdb keeps only in-frame clones here, not all; method: immunoSEQ multiplex PCR. The sample includes thousands of clones, around two thirds of them seen just once. Material for sequencing was cultured CD8+ T cells derived from PBMCs. This receptor was identified in a male donor with HIV. V gene TRBV11-1 combines with J gene TRBJ2-1; D may match TRBD1 or TRBD2 (5 bases each). CDR3 sequence reads: CASSPEGSSYNEQFF. DNA of the CDR3: TGTGCCAGCAGCCCCGAGGGGAGCTCCTACAATGAGCAGTTCTTC.